The clone carrying this T cell receptor (beta chain) was observed once. What it recognizes is unknown. The data belong to a study of cytomegalovirus exposure and HLA in healthy donors. With 60 Vbeta and 13 Jbeta primers, the PCR was carried out. Assay used: immunoSEQ multiplex PCR; TCRdb lists only in-frame clones, some missing. This table holds some 180,000 clones, roughly 77% found once. Study-wide results and limits: The authors judged a highly shared variant cluster likely a sequencing artifact.

Looked up from germline, CDR1 is SGHRS and CDR2 is YFSETQ. V dropped 4 bases and J dropped 4; count of bases not matched to a gene: 6. The CDR3 runs to 14 residues. The sequenced sample was PBMCs. The gene calls are TRBV5-1 and TRBJ2-5, with 8 bases aligning to TRBD1. The receptor was derived from a man in his forties in good health and CMV-seropositive. The CDR3 bases are TGCGCCAGCAGCGTCGGACAGGGAGGAGAGACCCAGTACTTC. This gives the protein CASSVGQGGETQYF.